The rows below give T cell receptor beta chains drawn from one sample of a study of identical twins. TCRdb re-analysed the 5' RACE reads in MiXCR, keeping a single row per CDR3 protein. The sample lists 450,000 or so distinct CDR3 sequences; 20% to 25% were seen once. The sample was also linked to a second study, of T cells expressing NK-cell markers.

The sample taken for sequencing was CD4+ T cells sorted from blood. The source is a woman between 18 and 30 years old in good health. Both conserved end residues are part of each CDR3. D genes are given only for firm matches. Rows may omit the clone size; those that give it use once, few, many or a size class.

CDR3 DNA	CDR3 protein	J gene	D gene	clone size	V gene
TGTGCCAGCAGCCCCGGGACTAGCGAGAATGAGCAGTTCTTC	CASSPGTSENEQFF	TRBJ2-1	TRBD2	-	TRBV6-1
TGTGCCAGCAGTTTTCTGGGATCCCAGCATTTT	CASSFLGSQHF	TRBJ1-5	-	few	TRBV12-3/TRBV12-4
TGCAGTGCTAGTACAGGGTACGTGAGCAATCAGCCCCAGCATTTT	CSASTGYVSNQPQHF	TRBJ1-5	-	few	TRBV20-1
TGTGCCAGCAGCTCACGGGGGTTCCACTACGAGCAGTACTTC	CASSSRGFHYEQYF	TRBJ2-7	-	-	TRBV7-2
TGTGCCAGCACCTCACCCATGGATGGCTACACCTTC	CASTSPMDGYTF	TRBJ1-2	-	few	TRBV6-6
TGTGCCAGCAGCGTAGCCAGGTCGGGTGGCTACACCTTC	CASSVARSGGYTF	TRBJ1-2	-	once	TRBV6-1
TGTGCCAGCGGGATACAGCCCTACGAGCAGTACTTC	CASGIQPYEQYF	TRBJ2-7	-	-	TRBV6-2/TRBV6-3
TGTGCCTGGGAAACTATGGCCGCTGGAAACACCATATATTTT	CAWETMAAGNTIYF	TRBJ1-3	-	few	TRBV30
TGTGCCAGCAGTTTGATGGGTAATGGCTACACCTTC	CASSLMGNGYTF	TRBJ1-2	-	many	TRBV12-3/TRBV12-4
TGTGCCAGCAGGACCGGGACAGGGGATGGTGGGGCCAACGTCCTGACTTTC	CASRTGTGDGGANVLTF	TRBJ2-6	TRBD1	-	TRBV6-1
TGTGCCAGCACCGGACAGGGGGCGGCTGGCTACACCTTC	CASTGQGAAGYTF	TRBJ1-2	TRBD1	-	TRBV7-2
TGCAGTGCTAGCGTTCTAGCGGGGGCCACAGATACGCAGTATTTT	CSASVLAGATDTQYF	TRBJ2-3	TRBD2	-	TRBV20-1
TGTGCCAGCAACCCAAGGGGCCGGAGTAGCTCCTACGAGCAGTACTTC	CASNPRGRSSSYEQYF	TRBJ2-7	-	-	TRBV7-8
TGCGCCAGCAGCTTGGAAGGGCCCGGGGAGACCCAGTACTTC	CASSLEGPGETQYF	TRBJ2-5	-	-	TRBV5-1
TGTGCCAGTAGTCGGGGAGGGACTAATTCACCCCTCCACTTT	CASSRGGTNSPLHF	TRBJ1-6	-	-	TRBV19
TGTGCCAGCAGCCCGGGGCACCCCTACAATGAGCAGTTCTTC	CASSPGHPYNEQFF	TRBJ2-1	-	-	TRBV7-8
TGCAGCCACCTCCTCGGGGGAGAGGAGACCCAGTACTTC	CSHLLGGEETQYF	TRBJ2-5	-	once	TRBV20-1
TGTGCCAGCAGCTTGGCTTCAAGGCTCCCCGGGGAGCTGTTTTTT	CASSLASRLPGELFF	TRBJ2-2	-	-	TRBV7-9
TGTGCCAGCAGCTTACTTGGAGGTGGAATTACAGATACGCAGTATTTT	CASSLLGGGITDTQYF	TRBJ2-3	-	-	TRBV11-2
TGTGCCAGCAGTTACGAGGCGCGGGAGACCCAGTACTTC	CASSYEARETQYF	TRBJ2-5	-	few	TRBV6-2/TRBV6-3
TGTATTAACCGGGGCCGATATCAGCCCCAGCATTTT	CINRGRYQPQHF	TRBJ1-5	-	few	TRBV27
TGCGCCAGCAGCTTGGCCGGGAAAGACACTGAAGCTTTCTTT	CASSLAGKDTEAFF	TRBJ1-1	-	-	TRBV5-1